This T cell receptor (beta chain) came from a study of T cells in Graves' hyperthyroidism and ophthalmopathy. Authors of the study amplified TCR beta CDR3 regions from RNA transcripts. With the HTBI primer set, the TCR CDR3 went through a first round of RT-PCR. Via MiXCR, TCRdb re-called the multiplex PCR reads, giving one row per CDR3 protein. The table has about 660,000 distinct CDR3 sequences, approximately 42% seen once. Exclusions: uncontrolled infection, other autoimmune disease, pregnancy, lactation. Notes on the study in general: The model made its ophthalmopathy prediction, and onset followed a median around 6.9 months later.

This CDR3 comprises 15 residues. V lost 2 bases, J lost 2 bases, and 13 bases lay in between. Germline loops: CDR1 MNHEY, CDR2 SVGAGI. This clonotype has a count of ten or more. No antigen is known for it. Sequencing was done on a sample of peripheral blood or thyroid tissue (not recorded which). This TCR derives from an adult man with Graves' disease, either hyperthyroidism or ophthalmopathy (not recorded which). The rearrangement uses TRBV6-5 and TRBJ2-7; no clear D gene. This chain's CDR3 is CASSYNVASPYEQYF. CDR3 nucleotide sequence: TGTGCCAGCAGTTACAACGTTGCCAGTCCCTACGAGCAGTACTTC.